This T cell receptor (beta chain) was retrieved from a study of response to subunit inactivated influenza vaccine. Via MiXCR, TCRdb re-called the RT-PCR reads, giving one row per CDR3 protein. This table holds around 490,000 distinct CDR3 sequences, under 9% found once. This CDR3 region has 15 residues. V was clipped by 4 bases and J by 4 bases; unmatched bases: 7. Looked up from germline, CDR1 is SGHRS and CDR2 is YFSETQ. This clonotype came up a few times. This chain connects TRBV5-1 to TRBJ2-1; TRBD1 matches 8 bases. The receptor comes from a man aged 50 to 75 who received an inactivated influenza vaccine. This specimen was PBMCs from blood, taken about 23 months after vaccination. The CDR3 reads CASSPGQGWYNEQFF. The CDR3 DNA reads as TGCGCCAGCAGCCCAGGACAGGGTTGGTACAATGAGCAGTTCTTC. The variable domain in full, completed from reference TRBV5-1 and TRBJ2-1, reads KAGVTQTPRYLIKTRGQQVTLSCSPISGHRSVSWYQQTPGQGLQFLFEYFSETQRNKGNFPGRFSGRQFSNSRSEMNVSTLELGDSALYLCASSPGQGWYNEQFFGPGTRLTVL.